The TCR beta chain under discussion was sequenced for a study of shared clonotypes between healthy human individuals. CDR1 and CDR2 (germline): MNHNS, SASEGT. The CDR3 spans 17 residues. Deletions cut 4 bases from V and 0 bases from J, with 16 bases between. Here immunoSEQ multiplex PCR was the method, and the copy in TCRdb shows in-frame clones only, minus some. The sample consists of approximately 1.5 million clones, roughly 98% of them appearing once. Material: naive CD4+ T cells sorted from blood. Noted subset: CD45RA+ positively selected. This chain joins TRBV6-1 and TRBJ2-4; weak D call: TRBD1 (8 bases). This receptor was identified in a young man in good health. CDR3 amino acids: CASSALYRGGAKNIQYF. The CDR3 region has the DNA TGTGCCAGCAGTGCCCTGTACAGGGGGGGAGCCAAAAACATTCAGTACTTC.